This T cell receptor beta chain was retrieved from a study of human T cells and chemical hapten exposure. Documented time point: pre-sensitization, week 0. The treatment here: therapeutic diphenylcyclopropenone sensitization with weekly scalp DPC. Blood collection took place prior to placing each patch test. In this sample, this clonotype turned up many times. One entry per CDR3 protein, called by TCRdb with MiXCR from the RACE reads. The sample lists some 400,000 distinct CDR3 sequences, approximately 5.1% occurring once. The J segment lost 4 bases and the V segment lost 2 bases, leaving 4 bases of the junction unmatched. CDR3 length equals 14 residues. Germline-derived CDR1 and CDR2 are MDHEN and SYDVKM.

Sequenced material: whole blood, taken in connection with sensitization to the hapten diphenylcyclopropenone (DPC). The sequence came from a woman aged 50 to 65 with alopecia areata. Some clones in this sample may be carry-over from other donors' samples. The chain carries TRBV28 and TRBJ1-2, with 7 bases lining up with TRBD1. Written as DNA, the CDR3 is TGTGCCAGCAGTTTAGGGGCAGGGGGCTATGGCTACACCTTC. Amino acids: CASSLGAGGYGYTF.